The clone carrying this TCR beta chain has at least ten counts. Only in-frame clones appear in the TCRdb table, and some are missing; sequencing was by immunoSEQ multiplex PCR. The sample yields approximately 340,000 clones, around 70% seen once. The data were taken from a study of shared clonotypes between healthy human individuals. The CDR3 has 14 residues. Germline values: CDR1 SNHLY, CDR2 FYNNEI. Donors were healthy HIV-negative adults without recently reported acute infections or vaccinations. This TCR was recovered from a man aged 25 to 40 in good health. The chain is built from TRBV2 and TRBJ2-7, with 7 bases lining up with TRBD1. The sequenced sample consisted of memory CD4+ T cells sorted from blood. Subset reported: CD45RA-negative fraction. This chain's CDR3 is CATKEQGTSYEQYF. In DNA form, the CDR3 reads TGTGCTACGAAGGAACAGGGGACCTCCTACGAGCAGTACTTC.